The source of this TCR beta chain is a study of blood T cell repertoires in COVID-19. Study-level information: From the United States, Italy and Spain came samples of acute and convalescent COVID-19. From T cells, B-cell-depleted T cells, or PBMCs came the material, which was cDNA or gDNA.

Per the study methods: Using reference gene primer amplification, nucleated cell counts were estimated. This table comes from immunoSEQ multiplex PCR, and its TCRdb copy is limited to in-frame clones, with some not included. V, J and clone size reflect that table, while D and trimming were determined from the DNA. Among about 58,000 clones, about 88% were seen once, and the ten largest hold roughly 13%. Specimen: peripheral blood. The sequence derives from a woman in her fifties or sixties with active COVID-19.

The CDR3 bases are TGTGCCAGCAGCCACATATCCCAGGCGTCATATGGCTACACCTTC. Translation: CASSHISQASYGYTF. This sequence joins TRBV13 and TRBJ1-2; D not certain. Germline loops: CDR1 PRHDT, CDR2 FYEKMQ (reference sequence). The length of the CDR3 is 15 residues. V was clipped by 5 bases and J by 5 bases, with 18 bases between them.